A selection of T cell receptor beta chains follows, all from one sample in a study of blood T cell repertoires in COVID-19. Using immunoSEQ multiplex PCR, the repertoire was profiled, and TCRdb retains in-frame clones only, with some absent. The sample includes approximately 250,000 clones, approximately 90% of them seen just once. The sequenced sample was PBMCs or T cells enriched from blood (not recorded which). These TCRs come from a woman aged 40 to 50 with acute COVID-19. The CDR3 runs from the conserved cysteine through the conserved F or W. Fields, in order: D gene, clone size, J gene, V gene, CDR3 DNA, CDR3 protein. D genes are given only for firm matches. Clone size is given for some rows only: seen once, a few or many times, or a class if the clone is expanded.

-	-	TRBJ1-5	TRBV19	TGTGCCAGTAGTCTTATCAATCAGCCCCAGCATTTT	CASSLINQPQHF
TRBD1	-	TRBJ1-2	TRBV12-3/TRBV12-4	TGTGCCAGCACTTTGAACAGGGGTCCGGGCTACACCTTC	CASTLNRGPGYTF
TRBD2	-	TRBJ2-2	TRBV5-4	TGTGCCAGCAGCCCTGAGCGGGAGGGCCCCTGGGCCACCGGGGAGCTGTTTTTT	CASSPEREGPWATGELFF
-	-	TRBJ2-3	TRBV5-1	TGCGCCAGCAGCTTGGGGGGGCAGACAGATACGCAGTATTTT	CASSLGGQTDTQYF
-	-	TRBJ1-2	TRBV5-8	TGTGCCAGCAGCTTGGCCAGCGGCAGCAGATACTATGGCTACACCTTC	CASSLASGSRYYGYTF
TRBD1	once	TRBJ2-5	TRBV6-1	TGTGCCAGCAGTGACCAGGGACAGCCACAAGAGACCCAGTACTTC	CASSDQGQPQETQYF
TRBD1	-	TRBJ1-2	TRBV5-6	TGTGCCAGCACCCCGGACGGGACAGGCCAGGGGTATGGCTACACCTTC	CASTPDGTGQGYGYTF
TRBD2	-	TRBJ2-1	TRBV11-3	TGTGCCAGCAGCTTACTAGCGGGAGGGAACGATGAGCAGTTCTTC	CASSLLAGGNDEQFF
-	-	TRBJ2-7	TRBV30	TGTGCCTGGAGTGTATTCTTCGGCTCCTACGAGCAGTACTTC	CAWSVFFGSYEQYF
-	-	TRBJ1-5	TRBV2	TGTGCCAGCAGTGGAATAACGACAGATCAGCCCCAGCATTTT	CASSGITTDQPQHF
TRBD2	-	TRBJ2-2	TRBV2	TGTGCCAGCCGTGGACTAGCGGGAGTTATCGGGGAGCTGTTTTTT	CASRGLAGVIGELFF
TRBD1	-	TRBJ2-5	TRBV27	TGTGCCAGCAGTACCATGGGACAGCGCCAAGAGACCCAGTACTTC	CASSTMGQRQETQYF
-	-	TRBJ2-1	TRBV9	TGTGCCAGCAGCCGAAAACAGCAGGGAAGGTACGGATGGACCTACAATGAGCAGTTCTTC	CASSRKQQGRYGWTYNEQFF
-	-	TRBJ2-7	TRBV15	TGTGCCACCAGCAGAGATCTGGCTTCCGACGAGCAGTACTTC	CATSRDLASDEQYF
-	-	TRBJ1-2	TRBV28	TGTGCCAGCAGTTTAAACGTCAGGATAATCTATGGCTACACCTTC	CASSLNVRIIYGYTF
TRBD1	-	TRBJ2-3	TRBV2	TGTGCCAGCAGTCTCCGACAGGGTGGCACAGATACGCAGTATTTT	CASSLRQGGTDTQYF
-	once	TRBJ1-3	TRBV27	TGTGCCAGCAGTCTGTATACGGGGGTCGGAAACACCATATATTTT	CASSLYTGVGNTIYF
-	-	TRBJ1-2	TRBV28	TGTGCCAGCAGTGAGGCCTCCACTCTTGGCTACACCTTC	CASSEASTLGYTF
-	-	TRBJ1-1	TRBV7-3	TGTGCCAGCAGCTTAGCTGGTAATGGCGAAGCTTTCTTT	CASSLAGNGEAFF
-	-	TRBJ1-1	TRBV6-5	TGTGCCAGCAGTTCAGGGCCGAGAACTGAAGCTTTCTTT	CASSSGPRTEAFF
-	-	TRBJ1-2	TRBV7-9	TGTGCCAGCAGCTTAGGAGAGACTCTTAGAGGCTACACCTTC	CASSLGETLRGYTF
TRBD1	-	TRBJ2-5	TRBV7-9	TGTGCCGGAAGTTACAGGGGCTCAGAGACCCAGTACTTC	CAGSYRGSETQYF
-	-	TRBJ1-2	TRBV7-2	TGTGCCAGCAACCGGGGGGGCAGGGAAAGGATTGGCTACACCTTC	CASNRGGRERIGYTF
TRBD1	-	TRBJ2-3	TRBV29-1	TGCAGCGTTGAACCAGGGGGCGTGATAGATACGCAGTATTTT	CSVEPGGVIDTQYF
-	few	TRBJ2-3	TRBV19	TGTGCCAGTAGTATGCAAGCGGTGGGCACAGATACGCAGTATTTT	CASSMQAVGTDTQYF
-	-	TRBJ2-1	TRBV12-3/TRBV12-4	TGTGCCAGCAGTTTTTTTACGGTCGATGAGCAGTTCTTC	CASSFFTVDEQFF
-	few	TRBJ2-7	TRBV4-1	TGCGCCAGCAGCCAACGACCAGCCAGGGGCCAGAACCCAAGCTCCTACGAGCAGTACTTC	CASSQRPARGQNPSSYEQYF
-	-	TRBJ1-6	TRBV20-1	TGCAGTGCTAGTCATTTACGGACAGACGATGTGTATAATTCACCCCTCCACTTT	CSASHLRTDDVYNSPLHF
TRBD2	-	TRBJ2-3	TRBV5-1	TGCGCCAGCAGCCACCGCCTAGCGGGAGGAGGGAGAGATACGCAGTATTTT	CASSHRLAGGGRDTQYF
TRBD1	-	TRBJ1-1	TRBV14	TGTGCCAGCAGCCAAGTCCGGGACAGGGGGCAACGGGCTTTCTTT	CASSQVRDRGQRAFF
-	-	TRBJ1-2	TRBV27	TGTGCCAGCAGTTTGGGGGGTAACTATGGCTACACCTTC	CASSLGGNYGYTF
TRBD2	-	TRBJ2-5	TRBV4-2	TGTGCCAGCAGCCGGCGACTAGCGGGTCACCAAGAGACCCAGTACTTC	CASSRRLAGHQETQYF
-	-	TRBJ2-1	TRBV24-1	-	CATSDLGTGGGLGEQFF
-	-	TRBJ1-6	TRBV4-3	TGCGCCAGCAGCCAAGATAGGGGCGGGTGGGGGCAGGATTCACCCCTCCACTTT	CASSQDRGGWGQDSPLHF
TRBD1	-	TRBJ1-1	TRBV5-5	TGTGCCAGCAGCCTTGATGGACAGGGCAACACTGAAGCTTTCTTT	CASSLDGQGNTEAFF
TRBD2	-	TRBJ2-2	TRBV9	TGTGCCAGCAGCGCTGAGGGGACTACCCTCACCGGGGAGCTGTTTTTT	CASSAEGTTLTGELFF
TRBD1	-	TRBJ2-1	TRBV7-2	TGTGCCAGCAGCTTAGGGGACCGGGACAGGGCCTACAATGAGCAGTTCTTC	CASSLGDRDRAYNEQFF
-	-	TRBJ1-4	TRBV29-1	TGCAGCGTTGGAGGGTCTAGTGAAAAACTGTTTTTT	CSVGGSSEKLFF
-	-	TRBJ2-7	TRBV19	TGTGCCAGTAGCATAACTCGCAGGGCCTACGAGCAGTACTTC	CASSITRRAYEQYF
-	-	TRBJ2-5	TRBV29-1	TGCAGCGGGGGACTGCACCAAGAGACCCAGTACTTC	CSGGLHQETQYF
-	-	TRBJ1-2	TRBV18	TGTGCCAGCTCACCAATAAACGAGGGCATTGACGGCTACACCTTC	CASSPINEGIDGYTF